What follows is one T cell receptor beta chain and its context. At least ten counts were recorded for this clonotype. Its antigen has not been determined. Base qualities are missing; no much larger clone stands one base away. The TCR beta CDR3 regions were amplified from RNA transcripts. For the first round of RT-PCR on the TCR CDR3, the HTBI primer set was used together with the Qiagen OneStep RT-PCR kit. Libraries were constructed in a second round of multiplex PCR, after which size selection and purification were carried out. Paired-end sequencing of the libraries was performed with 100 bp reads on an Illumina HiSeq2000. In the source study's methods: SOAPnuke was used to process the raw data, with reads discarded if the reads contained adapters or uncalled bases, had a mean Phred below 15, or lacked an exact constant-primer or identifier match. COPE v1.2.5 was used to merge high-quality paired reads, and clonotypes were defined as unique nucleotide sequences. Clonotypes were aligned to IMGT TRBV, TRBD and TRBJ reference segments using MiTCR v1.1. Analysis was restricted to V-J combinations with a frequency above 0.0001, which covered roughly 99% of repertoires. The TCS score was defined as F50 (clonal expansion) divided by E x V (chaos), with BLOSUM62-based TCRdist calculated between CDR3 peptides within each V-J. Welch's t-statistics and random forest reduced 500 to 550 V-J features to about 12, which were used in a naive Bayes classifier (R e1071). The public reads were reanalyzed by TCRdb: fastp trimming at Q25, MiXCR alignment, in-frame beta chains only. Identical CDR3 protein sequences are pooled into one entry, listed with their most common genes and DNA. The V and J calls here are based on TCRdb, not the publication. For this sample the table gives hundreds of thousands of distinct CDR3 sequences, of which about 15% were detected only once. Around a third of the sample goes to the ten largest clones.

A patient counted as having stable Graves' hyperthyroidism if no progression to ophthalmopathy occurred over 18 months of follow-up. Hyperthyroidism patients were newly diagnosed, with disease duration under 2 months, and aged 18 to 65 years. Any patient with an uncontrolled infection, another autoimmune disease, pregnancy or lactation was excluded. Diagnoses were established on the basis of clinical symptoms, serum thyroxine and TRAb, thyroid ultrasound, and orbital computed tomography. PBMCs were separated from approximately 10 ml of fresh peripheral blood using Ficoll-Paque density gradient centrifugation. Total RNA was extracted with Trizol reagent, and quality was checked on an Agilent 2100 Bioanalyzer. The data derive from a study of T cells in Graves' hyperthyroidism and ophthalmopathy (dated by TCRdb to about 2019). About the investigation overall: Peripheral blood was collected at initial diagnosis, before any treatment. To identify TCR V-J signatures that set the groups apart, the researchers used a discovery cohort of 100 patients, made up of 40 to 45 with Graves' ophthalmopathy and about 60 with stable Graves' hyperthyroidism. Prospective prediction of ophthalmopathy was tested in an independent validation cohort consisting of some 20 hyperthyroidism patients and around 16 patients who later progressed to ophthalmopathy. The roughly 90 discovery patients were divided at random into training and test sets in a 7:3 ratio. In about 6 Graves' hyperthyroidism patients, the study also compared T-cell repertoires from thyroid tissue with T-cell repertoires from blood. Once sampling was done, hyperthyroidism patients were given methimazole at a starting dose of 30 mg daily, whereas ophthalmopathy patients were given high-dose intravenous methylprednisolone. The paper reports TCR Vbeta CDR3 sequencing of approximately 140 peripheral blood samples: approximately 41 ophthalmopathy, around 80 hyperthyroidism and approximately 17 progressor patients. General conclusions and limits of the study: Most expanded thyroid clonotypes (frequency above 0.001) were also detected in blood, a finding suggesting that blood repertoires may reflect thyroid immune responses. Sample size was not statistically predetermined, and blinding of investigators to group allocation was not performed. A 13 V-J signature model separated ophthalmopathy from stable hyperthyroidism, with roughly 88% sensitivity and approximately 81% specificity in cross-validation and 80%/75% in testing. During validation, the model predicted progression to ophthalmopathy a median of roughly six months ahead of onset, with just under 71% sensitivity and 72.22% specificity.

The CDR3 starts with the cysteine, ends with the phenylalanine, and has 18 residues. The only DNA kept is the CDR3, 54 bases in frame from the first base. Reading the germline V gene gives CDR1 MDHEN and CDR2 SYDVKM. At the junction V is shortened by 5 bases and J by 0 bases; bases outside the gene matches: 8. This clonotype originated in a woman in her twenties or thirties with Graves' hyperthyroidism. This sequence uses TRBV28 and TRBJ2-2, and 11 junction bases match TRBD1. Sequenced sample: blood. The CDR3 in this case is CASSLEPGQGANTGELFF. The DNA is TGTGCCAGCAGTCTCGAACCGGGACAGGGGGCGAACACCGGGGAGCTGTTTTTT.